The clone carrying this T cell receptor (beta chain) was found a few times. No antigen is known for it. Generated by immunoSEQ multiplex PCR, the TCRdb table keeps only in-frame clones and is missing some. Among roughly 38,000 clones listed, 74% were seen once. Germline-derived CDR1 and CDR2 are SGHTA and FQGNSA. This CDR3 is built from 12 residues. Trimming removed 0 bases from V and 8 bases from J, with 6 bases in between. These data are taken from a study of OX40 agonist ivuxolimab in advanced cancers. Study-level findings and limits: Fewer expanded clones were found on average in CD4+ than in CD8+ T cells. Partial responders receiving 0.1-3.0 mg/kg showed among the lowest clonal expansion. Certain nonresponders likewise exhibited a low normalized T-cell clonal expansion.

Sequencing was performed on CD4+ or CD8+ T cells sorted from blood, taken in a trial of the OX40 agonist ivuxolimab. The source of this sequence is an adult with an advanced solid tumor such as melanoma, head and neck, liver or kidney cancer. The V and J genes are TRBV7-2 and TRBJ2-3; D is undetermined. CDR3 DNA sequence: TGTGCCAGCAGCTTAGCGCTTGGTACGCAGTATTTT. Amino acids: CASSLALGTQYF.